The rows below give T cell receptor beta chains drawn from one sample of a study of blood T cell repertoires in COVID-19. Assay used: immunoSEQ multiplex PCR; TCRdb lists only in-frame clones, some missing. The sample has 55,000 to 70,000 clones, 80% to 90% seen once. Sequenced material: peripheral blood. These receptors came from a man older than 75 with acute or convalescent COVID-19. Each CDR3 is given with its conserved first and last residue. Each record gives: V gene, CDR3 protein.

TRBV7-3 | CASSLMASTDTQYF
TRBV18 | CASSPGAGVGYNEQFF
TRBV18 | CASSAQRSSYNEQFF
TRBV3-1/TRBV3-2 | CASSHYRVPYLYEQYF
TRBV7-9 | CASSLGLNTGELFF
TRBV27 | CATRTVYGYTF
TRBV11-2 | CASSFGQGYYSPLHF
TRBV7-2 | CASSLDYSPLHF
TRBV5-1 | CASSPQVGGREQYF
TRBV3-1/TRBV3-2 | CASSQGGGARELFF
TRBV7-3 | CASSLETSTDTQYF
TRBV19 | CASSRQGNQPQHF
TRBV5-1 | CASSLGSGKADTQYF
TRBV18 | CASSRDRGDEQFF
TRBV24-1 | CATSESGIPYEQYF
TRBV7-3 | CASNEGGSRTDTQYF
TRBV9 | CASSRRDSSYEQYF
TRBV6-6 | CASSFQQGRTEAFF
TRBV21-1 | CASSKGGQGTYEQYF
TRBV9 | CASSAGRQTYEQYF
TRBV5-8 | CASPRGARKTQYF
TRBV5-6 | CASSLLPGQQETQYF
TRBV5-1 | CASSLDMNTEAFF
TRBV29-1 | CSGRLPPDTQYF
TRBV24-1 | CATSDWGRDGYTF
TRBV19 | CATSAGREDTQYF
TRBV4-2 | CASSREELVAGGLPYEQYF
TRBV6-5 | CASLRGRANYGYTF
TRBV7-2 | CASSLATGWAGNTIYF
TRBV4-1 | CASSHAGTQYQETQYF
TRBV3-1/TRBV3-2 | CASSLTRGYTF
TRBV28 | CASSPWEGLAGVANTGELFF
TRBV7-3 | CASSLRGRGNTGELFF
TRBV2 | CASSPTSSNQPQHF
TRBV6-1 | CASSETRLSEAFF
TRBV3-1/TRBV3-2 | CASSQVSGLETQYF
TRBV5-8 | CASSPGLAHYYNEQFF
TRBV29-1 | CSAKIGGSSLHF
TRBV5-1 | CASSRAGWGTEAFF
TRBV2 | CASSEGDRASPLHF
TRBV6-1 | CASSEFRDRAGAEAFF